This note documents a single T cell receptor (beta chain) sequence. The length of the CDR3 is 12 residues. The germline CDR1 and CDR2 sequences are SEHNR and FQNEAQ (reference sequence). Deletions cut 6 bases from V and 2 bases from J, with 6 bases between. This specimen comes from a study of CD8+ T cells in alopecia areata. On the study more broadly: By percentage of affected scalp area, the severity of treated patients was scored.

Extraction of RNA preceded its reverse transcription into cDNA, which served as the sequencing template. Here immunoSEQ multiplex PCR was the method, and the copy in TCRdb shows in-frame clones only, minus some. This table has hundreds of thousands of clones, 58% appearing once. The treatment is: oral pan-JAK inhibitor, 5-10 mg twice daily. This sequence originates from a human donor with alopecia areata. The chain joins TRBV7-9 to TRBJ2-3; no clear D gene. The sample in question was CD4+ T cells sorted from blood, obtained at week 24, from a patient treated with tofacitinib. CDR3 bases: TGTGCCAGCAGGGAGTCCACAGATACGCAGTATTTT. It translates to CASRESTDTQYF.